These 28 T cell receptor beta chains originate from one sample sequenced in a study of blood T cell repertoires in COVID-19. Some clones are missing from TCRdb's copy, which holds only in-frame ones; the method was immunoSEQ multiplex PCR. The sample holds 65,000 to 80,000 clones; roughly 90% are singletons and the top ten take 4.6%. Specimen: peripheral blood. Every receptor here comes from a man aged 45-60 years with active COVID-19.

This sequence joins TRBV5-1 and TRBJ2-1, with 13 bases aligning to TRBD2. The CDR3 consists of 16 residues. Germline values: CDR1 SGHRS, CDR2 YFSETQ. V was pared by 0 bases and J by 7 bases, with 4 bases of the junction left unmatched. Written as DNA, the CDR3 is TGCGCCAGCAGCTTGGAGTGGACTAGCGGGAGAAATGAGCAGTTCTTC. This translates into CASSLEWTSGRNEQFF.

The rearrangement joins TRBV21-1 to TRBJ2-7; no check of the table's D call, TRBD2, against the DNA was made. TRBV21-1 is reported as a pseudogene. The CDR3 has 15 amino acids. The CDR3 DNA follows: TGTGCCAGCAGCAAAGGGGGCGGGATACTGTACGAGCAGTACTTC. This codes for CASSKGGGILYEQYF.

This chain's CDR3 is CASSGRGSKPYEQYF. The CDR3 coding sequence is TGTGCCAGCAGTGGCCGGGGGAGTAAGCCCTACGAGCAGTACTTC. The gene calls are TRBV28 and TRBJ2-7, with D possibly TRBD2 on 6 matching bases. The germline V and J ends were trimmed by 5 bases and 2 bases, with 16 bases remaining between them. The length of the CDR3 is 15 residues. Germline lookup yields CDR1 MDHEN and CDR2 SYDVKM.

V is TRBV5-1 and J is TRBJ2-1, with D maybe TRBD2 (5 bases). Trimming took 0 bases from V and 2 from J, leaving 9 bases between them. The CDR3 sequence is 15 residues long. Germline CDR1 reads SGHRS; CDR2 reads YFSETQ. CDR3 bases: TGCGCCAGCAGCTTGGTCGGGGAGCCCTACAATGAGCAGTTCTTC. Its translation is CASSLVGEPYNEQFF.

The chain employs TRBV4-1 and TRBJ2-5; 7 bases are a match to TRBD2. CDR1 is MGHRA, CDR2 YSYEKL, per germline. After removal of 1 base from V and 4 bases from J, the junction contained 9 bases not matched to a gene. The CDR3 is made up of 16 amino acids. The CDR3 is CASSQGTRTRSETQYF. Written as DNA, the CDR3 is TGCGCCAGCAGCCAAGGAACTCGGACTAGGTCAGAGACCCAGTACTTC.

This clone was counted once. The CDR3 DNA follows: TGTGCCAGCAGCTTGGACGGGGGGGGCACCGGGGAGCTGTTTTTT. Amino acid sequence: CASSLDGGGTGELFF. The chain recombines TRBV5-4 with TRBJ2-2; 8 nucleotides agree with TRBD2. CDR3 length equals 15 residues. Per germline, CDR1 SGHNT and CDR2 YYREEE (reference sequence). V dropped 0 bases and J dropped 4; count of bases not matched to a gene: 2.

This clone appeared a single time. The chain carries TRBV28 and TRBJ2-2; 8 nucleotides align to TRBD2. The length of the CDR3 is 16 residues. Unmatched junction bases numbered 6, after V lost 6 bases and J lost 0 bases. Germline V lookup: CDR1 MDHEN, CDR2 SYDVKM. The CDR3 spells CASRSSGGANTGELFF. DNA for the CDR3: TGTGCCAGCAGATCGAGCGGGGGCGCGAACACCGGGGAGCTGTTTTTT.

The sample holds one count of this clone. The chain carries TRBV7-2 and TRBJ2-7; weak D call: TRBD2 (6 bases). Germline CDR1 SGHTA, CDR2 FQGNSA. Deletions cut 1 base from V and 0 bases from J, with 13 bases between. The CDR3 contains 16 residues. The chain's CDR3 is CASSLGGAFSSYEQYF. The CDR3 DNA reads TGTGCCAGCAGCTTAGGCGGGGCCTTTAGCTCCTACGAGCAGTACTTC.

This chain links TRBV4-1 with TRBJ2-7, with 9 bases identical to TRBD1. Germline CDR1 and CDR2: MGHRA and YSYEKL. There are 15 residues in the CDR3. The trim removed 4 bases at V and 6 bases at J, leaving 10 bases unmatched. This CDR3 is CASSPFPRTGVEQYF. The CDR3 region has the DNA TGCGCCAGCAGCCCCTTTCCTCGGACAGGGGTCGAGCAGTACTTC.

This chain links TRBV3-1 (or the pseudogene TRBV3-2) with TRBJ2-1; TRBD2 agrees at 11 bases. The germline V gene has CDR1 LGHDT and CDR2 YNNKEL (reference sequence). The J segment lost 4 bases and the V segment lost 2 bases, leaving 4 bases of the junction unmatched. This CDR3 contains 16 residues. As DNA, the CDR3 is TGTGCCAGCAGCCAATTAGCGGGAGGGCTATACAATGAGCAGTTCTTC. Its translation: CASSQLAGGLYNEQFF.

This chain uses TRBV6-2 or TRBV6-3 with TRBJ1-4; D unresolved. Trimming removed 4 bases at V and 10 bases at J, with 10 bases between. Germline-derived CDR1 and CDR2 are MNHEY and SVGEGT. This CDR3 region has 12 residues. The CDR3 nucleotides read TGTGCCAGCAGTTTCGGTGGAGTAAAACTGTTTTTT. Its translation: CASSFGGVKLFF.

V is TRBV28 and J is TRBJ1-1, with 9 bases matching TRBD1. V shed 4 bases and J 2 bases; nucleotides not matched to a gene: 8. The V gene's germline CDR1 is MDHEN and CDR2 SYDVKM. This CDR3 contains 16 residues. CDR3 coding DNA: TGTGCCAGCAGTTCACCGGGACAGGGAGGAAACACTGAAGCTTTCTTT. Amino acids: CASSSPGQGGNTEAFF.

In nucleotides, the CDR3 is TGTGCCAGCAGTGAATTGTCAGGGCTCGGTGAAAAACTGTTTTTT. Protein product: CASSELSGLGEKLFF. The chain has TRBV25-1 and TRBJ1-4, with a weak D call TRBD1 (5 bases). The CDR3 spans 15 residues. V was pared by 1 base and J by 7 bases, with 13 bases between. The germline V gene encodes CDR1 MGHDK and CDR2 SYGVNS.

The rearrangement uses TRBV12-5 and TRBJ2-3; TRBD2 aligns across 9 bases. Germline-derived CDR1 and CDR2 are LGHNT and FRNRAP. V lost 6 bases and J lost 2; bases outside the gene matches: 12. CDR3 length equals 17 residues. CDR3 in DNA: TGTGCTAGTGGGAGCTATAGCGGGAGTCAACCCACAGATACGCAGTATTTT. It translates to CASGSYSGSQPTDTQYF.

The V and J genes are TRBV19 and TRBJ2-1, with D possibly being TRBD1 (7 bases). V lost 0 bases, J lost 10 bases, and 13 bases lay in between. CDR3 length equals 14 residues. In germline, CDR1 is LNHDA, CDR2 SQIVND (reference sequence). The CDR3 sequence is CASSIDEGAGEQFF. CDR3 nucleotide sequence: TGTGCCAGTAGTATAGATGAGGGGGCGGGAGAGCAGTTCTTC.

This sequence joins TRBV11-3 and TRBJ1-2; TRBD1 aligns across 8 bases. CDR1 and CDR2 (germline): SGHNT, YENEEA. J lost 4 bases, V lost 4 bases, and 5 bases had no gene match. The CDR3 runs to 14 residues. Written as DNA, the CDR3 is TGTGCCAGCAGCTCAGGACAGGGAGCCTATGGCTACACCTTC. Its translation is CASSSGQGAYGYTF.

The CDR3 nucleotides are TGTGCCAGCAGGGGCGGGGTTACCGATAGGTACGAGCAGTACTTC. It encodes CASRGGVTDRYEQYF. The gene calls are TRBV6-5 and TRBJ2-7, with D possibly matching TRBD2 (6 bases). In germline, CDR1 is MNHEY, CDR2 SVGAGI. The CDR3 is made up of 15 amino acids. With 6 bases removed from V and 4 bases from J, the gap between germline ends came to 19 bases.

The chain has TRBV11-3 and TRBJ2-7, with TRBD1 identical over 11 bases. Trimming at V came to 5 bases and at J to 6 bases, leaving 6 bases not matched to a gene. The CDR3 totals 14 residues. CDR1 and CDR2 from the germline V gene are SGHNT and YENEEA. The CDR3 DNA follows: TGTGCCAGCAGCCCCCCGGGACAGGGGGTCGAGCAGTACTTC. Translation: CASSPPGQGVEQYF.

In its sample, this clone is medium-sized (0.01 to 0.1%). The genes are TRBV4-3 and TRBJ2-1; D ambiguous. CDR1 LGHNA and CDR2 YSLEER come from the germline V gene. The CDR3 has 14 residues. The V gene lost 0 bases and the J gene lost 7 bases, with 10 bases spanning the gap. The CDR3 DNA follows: TGCGCCAGCAGCCAAGACACTCAGGAAAATGAGCAGTTCTTC. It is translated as CASSQDTQENEQFF.

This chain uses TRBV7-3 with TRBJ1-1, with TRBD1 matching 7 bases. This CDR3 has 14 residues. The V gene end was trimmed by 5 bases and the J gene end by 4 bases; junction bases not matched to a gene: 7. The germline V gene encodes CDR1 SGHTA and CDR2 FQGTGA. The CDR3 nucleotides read TGTGCCAGCAGCCCGACAGGGTCTAGCACTGAAGCTTTCTTT. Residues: CASSPTGSSTEAFF.

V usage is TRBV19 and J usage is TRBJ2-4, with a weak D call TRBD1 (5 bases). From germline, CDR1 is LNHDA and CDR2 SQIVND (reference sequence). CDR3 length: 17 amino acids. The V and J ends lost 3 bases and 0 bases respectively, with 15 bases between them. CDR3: CASSIRQGISAKNIQYF. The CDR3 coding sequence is TGTGCCAGTAGTATCCGGCAGGGAATCTCAGCCAAAAACATTCAGTACTTC.

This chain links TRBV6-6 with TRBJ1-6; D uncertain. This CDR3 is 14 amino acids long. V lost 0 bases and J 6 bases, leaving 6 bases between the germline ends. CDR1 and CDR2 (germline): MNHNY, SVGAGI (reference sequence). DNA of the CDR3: TGTGCCAGCAGTTACTCTGAGGCTAATTCACCCCTCCACTTT. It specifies CASSYSEANSPLHF.

The CDR3 region has the DNA TGCGCCAGCAGCCAAAATCGGGGACTCCACTCGATCACCGGGGAGCTGTTTTTT. This sequence encodes CASSQNRGLHSITGELFF. The J gene is TRBJ2-2, the V gene TRBV4-1; possibly TRBD2 for D (6 bases). This CDR3 contains 18 residues. Germline-derived CDR1 and CDR2 are MGHRA and YSYEKL. The V end lost 2 bases, the J end lost 4 bases, and 20 bases lay between the germline ends.

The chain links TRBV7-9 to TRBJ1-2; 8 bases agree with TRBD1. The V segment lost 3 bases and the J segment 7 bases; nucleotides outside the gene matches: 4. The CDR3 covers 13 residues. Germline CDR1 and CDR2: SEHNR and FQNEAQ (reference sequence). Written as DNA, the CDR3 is TGTGCCAGCAGCTTTGAACAGGGGGGTGGCTACACCTTC. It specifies CASSFEQGGGYTF.

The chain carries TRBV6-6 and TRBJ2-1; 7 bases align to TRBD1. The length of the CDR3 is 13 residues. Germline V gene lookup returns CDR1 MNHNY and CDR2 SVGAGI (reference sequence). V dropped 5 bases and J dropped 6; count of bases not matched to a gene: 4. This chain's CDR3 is CASSRQGSNEQFF. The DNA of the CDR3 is TGTGCCAGCAGTCGACAGGGTAGCAATGAGCAGTTCTTC.

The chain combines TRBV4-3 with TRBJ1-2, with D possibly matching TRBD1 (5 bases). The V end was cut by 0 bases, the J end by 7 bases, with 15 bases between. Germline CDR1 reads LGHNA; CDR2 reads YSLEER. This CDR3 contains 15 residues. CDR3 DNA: TGCGCCAGCAGCCAAGAAAAGGCAGGGTCTTCTGGCTACACCTTC. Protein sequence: CASSQEKAGSSGYTF.

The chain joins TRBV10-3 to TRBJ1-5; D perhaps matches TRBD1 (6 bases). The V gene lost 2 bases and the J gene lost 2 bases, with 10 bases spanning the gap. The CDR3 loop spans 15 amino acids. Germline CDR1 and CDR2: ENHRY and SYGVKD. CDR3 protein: CAISELAGGNQPQHF. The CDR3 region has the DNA TGTGCCATCAGTGAGCTGGCAGGGGGCAATCAGCCCCAGCATTTT.

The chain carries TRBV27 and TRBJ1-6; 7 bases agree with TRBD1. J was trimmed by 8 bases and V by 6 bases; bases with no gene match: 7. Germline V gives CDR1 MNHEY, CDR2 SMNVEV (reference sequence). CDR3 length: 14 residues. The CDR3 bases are TGTGCCAGCAGCTCCCGGGACAGACATTCACCCCTCCACTTT. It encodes CASSSRDRHSPLHF.